This T cell receptor beta chain originates from a study of high-grade serous ovarian cancer treatment subgroups. Background on the study: Mean per sample: approximately 13,000 reads, around 7,300 unique TCR beta rearrangements. Findings and limits, study-wide: TCR clonal relatedness correlated positively with neoantigen level. Same-patient tumor repertoires overlapped at about 0.095 to 0.79; different patients barely overlapped.

The CDR3 has 15 residues. Germline CDR1 reads SGHAT; CDR2 reads FQNNGV. With V trimmed by 1 base and J by 3 bases, 4 bases remained unmatched. Measured with immunoSEQ multiplex PCR; TCRdb has only the in-frame clones, and not every one. The repertoire holds around 27,000 clones, with roughly 80% as singletons. Tumor tissue was taken before any definitive surgery or chemotherapy was given. In regard to this clone: Its specificity is not known.

The TCR was taken from a human donor with high-grade serous ovarian cancer. V is TRBV11-2 and J is TRBJ2-7; 9 nucleotides match TRBD2. The sample comprised tumor tissue. In DNA form, the CDR3 reads TGTGCCAGCAGCTTAGTAGCTAGCGGGGTCTACGAGCAGTACTTC. This encodes CASSLVASGVYEQYF.